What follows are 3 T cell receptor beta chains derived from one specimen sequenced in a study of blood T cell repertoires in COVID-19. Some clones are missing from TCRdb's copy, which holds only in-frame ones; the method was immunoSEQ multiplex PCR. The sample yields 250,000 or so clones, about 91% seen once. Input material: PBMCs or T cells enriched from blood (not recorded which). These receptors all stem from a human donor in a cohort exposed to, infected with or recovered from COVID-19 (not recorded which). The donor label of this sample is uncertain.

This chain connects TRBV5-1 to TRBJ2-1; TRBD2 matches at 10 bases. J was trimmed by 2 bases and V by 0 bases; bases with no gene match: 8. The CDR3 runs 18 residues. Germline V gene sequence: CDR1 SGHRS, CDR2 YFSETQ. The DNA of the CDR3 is TGCGCCAGCAGCTTGGTAGGGAGCGGGGGGGTAACCTACAATGAGCAGTTCTTC. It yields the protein CASSLVGSGGVTYNEQFF.

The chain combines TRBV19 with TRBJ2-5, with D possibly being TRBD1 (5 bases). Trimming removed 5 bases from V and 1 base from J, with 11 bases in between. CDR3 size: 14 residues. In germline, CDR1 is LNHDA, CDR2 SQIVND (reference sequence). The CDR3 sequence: CASSQQAGQETQYF. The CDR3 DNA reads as TGTGCCAGTAGTCAACAGGCTGGCCAAGAGACCCAGTACTTC.

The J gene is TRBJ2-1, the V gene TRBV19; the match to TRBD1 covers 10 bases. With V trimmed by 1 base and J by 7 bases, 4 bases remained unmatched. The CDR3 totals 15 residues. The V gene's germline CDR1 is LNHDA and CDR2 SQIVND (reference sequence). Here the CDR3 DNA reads TGTGCCAGTAGTATAGGACAGGGGGCGCGGAATGAGCAGTTCTTC. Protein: CASSIGQGARNEQFF.